One sample yielded the 25 T cell receptor beta chains listed below, sequenced in a study of T-cell reconstitution after alpha-beta-depleted transplantation in children (dated by TCRdb to about 2016). Libraries were constructed by PCR. Reads for this sample came from an Illumina HiSeq 2500. Molecular barcoding was employed in the preparation of TCR libraries, with unique molecular identifiers being used to normalize TCRbeta repertoire quantification. TCRdb reran the public reads through fastp at Q25 and MiXCR, keeping productive beta chains. Records with the same CDR3 protein are collapsed into one entry carrying the most frequent genes and DNA. In this sample the table shows under 250,000 distinct CDR3 sequences, approximately 6.9% of which occur a single time. Of the sample, about 6% falls within the top ten clones. The treatment or condition label, read with the paper, signifies: allogeneic hematopoietic cell transplantation with graft depleted of TCRalphabeta T cells and CD19 B cells.

The sequencing here drew on PBMCs, taken before TCRalphabeta/CD19-depleted stem cell transplant. These receptors all stem from a boy aged 2-15 years with acute lymphoblastic leukemia, due to receive a stem cell transplant.

Ten or more counts support this clonotype. This sequence joins TRBV29-1 and TRBJ1-2; D call uncertain. The germline CDR1 and CDR2 sequences are SQVTM and ANQGSEA. Trimming took 8 bases from V and 5 from J, leaving 27 bases between them. This CDR3 is 16 amino acids long. The CDR3 is CSSGPTTHIEGYGYTF. The DNA for the CDR3 is TGCAGCTCCGGCCCCACGACGCACATTGAGGGATATGGCTACACCTTC. Based on the CDR3 plus reference TRBV29-1 and TRBJ1-2, the full variable domain is SAVISQKPSRDICQRGTSLTIQCQVDSQVTMMFWYRQQPGQSLTLIATANQGSEATYESGFVIDKFPISRPNLTFSTLTVSNMSPEDSSIYLCSSGPTTHIEGYGYTFGSGTRLTVV.

The CDR3 sequence: CAWNRQGPTEAFF. CDR3 bases: TGTGCCTGGAACCGACAGGGCCCCACTGAAGCTTTCTTT. The chain combines TRBV30 with TRBJ1-1, with TRBD1 matching 7 bases. With 4 bases clipped from V and 4 bases from J, the junction kept 6 bases outside the gene matches. CDR3 length: 13 residues. Germline-derived CDR1 and CDR2 are GTSNPN and SVGIG (reference sequence).

The gene calls are TRBV7-8 and TRBJ1-1; D is unclear. V was clipped by 2 bases and J by 1 base, with 5 bases between them. Germline loops: CDR1 SGHVS, CDR2 FQNEAQ. The CDR3 has 13 residues. The CDR3, as DNA: TGTGCCAGCAGCTTAAAGAAGAACACTGAAGCTTTCTTT. Protein sequence: CASSLKKNTEAFF. Drawing the rest from reference TRBV7-8 and TRBJ1-1, the complete variable domain is GAGVSQSPRYKVAKRGQDVALRCDPISGHVSLFWYQQALGQGPEFLTYFQNEAQLDKSGLPSDRFFAERPEGSVSTLKIQRTQQEDSAVYLCASSLKKNTEAFFGQGTRLTVV.

This clonotype was recorded at least ten times. The DNA for the CDR3 is TGCGCCAGCAGCCAAGCTACCGGGGGGGCCAGTTCAGATACGCAGTATTTT. Translating gives CASSQATGGASSDTQYF. This sequence joins TRBV4-3 and TRBJ2-3, with 8 bases fitting TRBD2. In germline, CDR1 is LGHNA, CDR2 YSLEER. Losses at the gene ends were 1 base for V and 4 bases for J; bases not matched to a gene: 10. The CDR3 has 17 residues.

This rearrangement joins TRBV20-1 to TRBJ2-7, with D possibly being TRBD1 or TRBD2 (6 bases each). The V gene's germline CDR1 is DFQATT and CDR2 SNEGSKA (reference sequence). There are 11 residues in the CDR3. Trimming cost V 6 bases and J 4 bases, with 10 bases left between them. The CDR3, as DNA: TGCAGTGCCGGAGGGGGGTACGAGCAGTACTTC. This translates into CSAGGGYEQYF.

In its sample, this clonotype was seen many times. This rearrangement joins TRBV6-1 to TRBJ1-3; D perhaps matches TRBD1 (5 bases). The germline V gene has CDR1 MNHNS and CDR2 SASEGT. The ends were cut back, 5 bases at V and 0 bases at J, with 20 bases in the middle. The CDR3 is 18 residues long. The CDR3 DNA is TGTGCCAGCAGTAAAAACCCGGGACCGTCCCTCTCTGGAAACACCATATATTTT. The encoded protein is CASSKNPGPSLSGNTIYF.

There are a few counts of this clonotype. This rearrangement joins TRBV6-2 or TRBV6-3 to TRBJ2-5; no firm D call. Germline CDR1 and CDR2: MNHEY and SVGEGT. This CDR3 spans 15 amino acids. V was cut by 6 bases and J by 3 bases, with 17 bases left in between. CDR3 sequence: CASSYPPQWEETQYF. The CDR3 DNA reads TGTGCCAGCAGCTACCCCCCGCAGTGGGAAGAGACCCAGTACTTC.

Here the CDR3 reads CASSPGPLRGYTF. The CDR3 nucleotides read TGTGCCAGCTCACCGGGACCCTTGCGTGGCTACACCTTC. The chain has TRBV18 and TRBJ1-2; D is perhaps TRBD1 (5 bases). The V and J ends lost 3 bases and 7 bases respectively, with 12 bases between them. The CDR3 length is 13 residues. Germline values: CDR1 KGHSH, CDR2 LQKENI.

This clonotype was seen ten or more times. J is TRBJ1-2 and V is TRBV28; D unresolved. Germline values: CDR1 MDHEN, CDR2 SYDVKM. V was clipped by 8 bases and J by 0 bases, with 13 bases between them. The CDR3 length is 14 residues. The CDR3 loop is CASGLLLANYGYTF. CDR3 bases: TGTGCCAGCGGACTATTGTTAGCTAACTATGGCTACACCTTC.

This clonotype was seen a handful of times. The rearrangement joins TRBV6-2 or TRBV6-3 to TRBJ1-1; perhaps TRBD1 as D (6 bases). CDR1 MNHEY and CDR2 SVGEGT come from the germline V gene. The CDR3 totals 16 residues. V was cut by 5 bases and J by 2 bases, with 18 bases left in between. The CDR3 protein is CASSTEQQGYNTEAFF. CDR3 coding DNA: TGTGCCAGCAGTACGGAACAGCAGGGGTACAACACTGAAGCTTTCTTT.

The table lists this clonotype with a few counts. This chain connects TRBV20-1 to TRBJ1-1; D not certain. Between the trimmed V and J ends, which lost 0 bases and 4 bases, there was a span of 6 bases. CDR1 DFQATT and CDR2 SNEGSKA come from the germline V gene (reference sequence). This CDR3 is built from 12 residues. CDR3 in amino acids: CSAREGITEAFF. The CDR3 DNA is TGCAGTGCTAGAGAGGGGATCACTGAAGCTTTCTTT.

The sample holds many counts of this clonotype. The CDR3 DNA reads TGTGCCAGCAGCTTGGGCGGAGATACGCAGTATTTT. The encoded protein is CASSLGGDTQYF. The rearrangement links TRBV5-6 to TRBJ2-3; D is ambiguous. Trimming left V 0 bases short and J 5 bases short, with 4 bases between. Germline V gene sequence: CDR1 SGHDT, CDR2 YYEEEE. The CDR3 covers 12 residues.

This clonotype was detected ten times or more. This chain connects TRBV3-1 to TRBJ2-2; TRBD1 agrees at 11 bases. V shed 1 base, J shed 10 bases, and the junction held 5 bases outside the gene matches. CDR1 LGHDT and CDR2 YNNKEL come from the germline V gene (reference sequence). CDR3 length equals 15 residues. Written as DNA, the CDR3 is TGTGCCAGCAGCCAAGGGACAGGGGGCGTGTCGGAGCTGTTTTTT. Translated: CASSQGTGGVSELFF.

The chain has TRBV20-1 and TRBJ1-1, with 7 bases that match TRBD1. The J segment lost 6 bases and the V segment lost 3 bases, leaving 4 bases of the junction unmatched. Germline CDR1 DFQATT, CDR2 SNEGSKA (reference sequence). CDR3 length equals 12 residues. CDR3 region: CSARDRLAEAFF. CDR3 sequence (DNA): TGCAGTGCTAGGGACAGGCTGGCTGAAGCTTTCTTT.

This rearrangement joins TRBV19 to TRBJ1-3; D is unresolved. V shed 4 bases and J shed 2 bases, with 9 bases lying between them. CDR3 length: 14 residues. Germline CDR1 reads LNHDA; CDR2 reads SQIVND (reference sequence). The CDR3 DNA reads TGTGCCAGTAGTAACGGTCTAGCTGGAAACACCATATATTTT. This codes for CASSNGLAGNTIYF.

On this clonotype itself: A much larger clone differs from this one at a single base, so this may be a read error. The rearrangement links TRBV3-1 to TRBJ2-4, with 8 nucleotides matching TRBD1. The junction had 23 bases not matched to a gene; V was cut back by 10 bases and J by 6 bases. Germline V lookup: CDR1 LGHDT, CDR2 YNNKEL (reference sequence). CDR3 length: 18 residues. The CDR3 reads CAISSGFEDREFRNIQYF. The CDR3 nucleotides are TGTGCCATCAGTTCCGGGTTTGAGGACAGGGAATTTAGAAACATTCAGTACTTC.

The chain joins TRBV7-9 to TRBJ2-1; 7 nucleotides line up with TRBD2. The V gene's germline CDR1 is SEHNR and CDR2 FQNEAQ (reference sequence). This CDR3 spans 12 amino acids. V was clipped by 6 bases and J by 7 bases; unmatched bases: 3. The CDR3 sequence: CASRPGGNEQFF. CDR3 in DNA: TGTGCCAGCAGGCCGGGGGGAAATGAGCAGTTCTTC.

As to this clonotype: Just one base apart from a much larger clone, this may be a read error. The rearrangement joins TRBV7-6 to TRBJ1-5; D is undetermined. Trimming stripped 4 bases from V and 5 bases from J, with 15 bases between. The V gene's germline CDR1 is SGHVS and CDR2 FNYEAQ. The CDR3 covers 15 residues. The CDR3 DNA follows: TGTGCCAGCAGCTCAGAGGCAGGCCTATATCAGCCCCAGCATTTT. It codes for CASSSEAGLYQPQHF.

There are a few counts of this clonotype. The gene calls are TRBV7-8 and TRBJ2-5; the D call may be TRBD1 or TRBD2 (5 bases each). This CDR3 is built from 15 residues. Per germline, CDR1 SGHVS and CDR2 FQNEAQ. V lost 6 bases and J 5 bases, leaving 19 bases between the germline ends. The CDR3 DNA is TGTGCCAGCAGTCTCGGGACCCCCCGCGGGGAGACCCAGTACTTC. Amino acids: CASSLGTPRGETQYF. The entire variable domain, with the rest obtained from reference TRBV7-8 and TRBJ2-5, is as follows: GAGVSQSPRYKVAKRGQDVALRCDPISGHVSLFWYQQALGQGPEFLTYFQNEAQLDKSGLPSDRFFAERPEGSVSTLKIQRTQQEDSAVYLCASSLGTPRGETQYFGPGTRLLVL.

This clonotype was detected a few times. The chain uses TRBV20-1 and TRBJ1-1; D remains unclear. CDR3 length equals 13 residues. V was pared by 6 bases and J by 0 bases, with 11 bases between. Germline loops: CDR1 DFQATT, CDR2 SNEGSKA (reference sequence). This chain's CDR3 is CSANSGVNTEAFF. The CDR3 nucleotides are TGCAGTGCAAACTCCGGGGTGAACACTGAAGCTTTCTTT.

The table lists this clonotype with many counts. This chain uses TRBV12-3 or TRBV12-4 with TRBJ2-1; 9 nucleotides match TRBD1. This CDR3 is 17 amino acids long. V was clipped by 3 bases and J by 0 bases; unmatched bases: 6. CDR3 sequence: CASSFGTGFSSYNEQFF. DNA of the CDR3: TGTGCCAGCAGTTTCGGGACAGGGTTCAGCTCCTACAATGAGCAGTTCTTC.

This clonotype was recorded once. Just one base apart from a much larger clone, this may be a read error. Given the absence of the conserved phenylalanine or tryptophan at the CDR3 end, a read error is likely. The genes are TRBV12-3 or TRBV12-4 and TRBJ2-2; D not certain. This CDR3 is built from 11 residues. The germline V and J ends were trimmed by 3 bases and 7 bases, with 3 bases remaining between them. This chain's CDR3 is CASSFIGELFL. The CDR3 region has the DNA TGTGCCAGCAGTTTCATCGGGGAGCTGTTTCTT.

This clonotype was recorded many times. The rearrangement uses TRBV12-3 or TRBV12-4 and TRBJ2-7; D is perhaps TRBD1 (6 bases). This CDR3 spans 12 amino acids. V was trimmed by 11 bases and J by 5 bases, leaving 16 bases between them. The CDR3 sequence is CAPGDTVDEQYF. The CDR3 DNA reads as TGTGCCCCCGGGGACACCGTAGACGAGCAGTACTTC.

This clonotype was recorded many times. This chain connects TRBV12-3 or TRBV12-4 to TRBJ2-5; D gene ambiguous. Between the trimmed V and J ends, which lost 1 base and 5 bases, there was a span of 5 bases. CDR3 size: 12 residues. The CDR3 here is CASSLVGETQYF. DNA of the CDR3: TGTGCCAGCAGTTTAGTAGGGGAGACCCAGTACTTC.

This rearrangement joins TRBV11-2 to TRBJ2-2; 8 bases agree with TRBD2. Germline CDR1 SGHAT, CDR2 FQNNGV. The CDR3 length is 17 residues. J gave up 5 bases and V 4 bases, and 12 bases lay outside the gene matches. CDR3 in DNA: TGTGCCAGCAGCTCCAGATCGGGGGGGGTAGGGACCGGGGAGCTGTTTTTT. This codes for CASSSRSGGVGTGELFF.